This T cell receptor (delta chain) is drawn from a study of Vδ1+ human thymocytes. Overall study findings and caveats: Many TRG clonotypes were shared between donors; TRD repertoires were essentially private. About 20% of thymic delta-chain sequences were Vdelta2, with few Vdelta3, unlike blood Vdelta1+ controls. Bulk repertoire data may be misinterpreted because of unexpected Vdelta2 sequences. Thymic TRG and TRD repertoires appeared highly polyclonal, with Gaussian CDR3 length distributions.

A word on this clone: Its antigen is currently unknown.

Thymocytes were sorted as CD3+ TCRVdelta1+ TCRVdelta2- after alphabeta T cell depletion. Extracted RNA was reverse transcribed into cDNA. Pooled V-gene forward primers with one constant-region reverse primer generated the CDR3 amplicons by multiplex PCR. TCRdb reanalysed the multiplex PCR reads via CATT. The sample has just under 55,000 delta-chain clones, approximately 15% seen once; the top ten hold roughly 0.5%. CDR3 length equals 19 residues. V gave up 5 bases and J gave up 0 bases, with 25 bases separating them. The germline gives CDR1 TSWWSYY, CDR2 QGS. The TCR sequence derives from a boy less than two years old who had congenital heart surgery. What was sequenced was Vdelta1+ gamma-delta thymocytes from the thymus. Documented subset: FACS-sorted CD3+ TCRalphabeta- TCRVdelta1+ TCRVdelta2- thymocytes. V is TRDV1 and J is TRDJ1; no firm D call. The CDR3 region has the DNA TGTGCTCTTGGGAAGGGCCGCTTAACCTTTCACTCGTACACCGATAAACTCATCTTT. Protein sequence: CALGKGRLTFHSYTDKLIF.